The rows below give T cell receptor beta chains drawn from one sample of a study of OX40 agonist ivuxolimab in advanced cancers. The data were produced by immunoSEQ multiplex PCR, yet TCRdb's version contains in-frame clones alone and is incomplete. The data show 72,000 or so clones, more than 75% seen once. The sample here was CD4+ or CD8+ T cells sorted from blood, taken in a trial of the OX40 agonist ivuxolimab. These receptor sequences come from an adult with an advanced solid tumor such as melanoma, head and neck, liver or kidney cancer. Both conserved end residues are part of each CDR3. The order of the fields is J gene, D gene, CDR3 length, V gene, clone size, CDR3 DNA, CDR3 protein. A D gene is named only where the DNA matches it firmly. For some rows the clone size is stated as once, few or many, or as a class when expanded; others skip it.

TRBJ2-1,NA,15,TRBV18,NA,TGTGCCAGCTCACCACCGGCAGGGCTTCTCCATGAGCAGTTCTTC,CASSPPAGLLHEQFF
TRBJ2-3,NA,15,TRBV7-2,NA,TGTGCCAGCAGCTTGTCTAGGTATCCCACAGATACGCAGTATTTT,CASSLSRYPTDTQYF
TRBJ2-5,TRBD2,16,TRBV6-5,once,TGTGCCAGCAGTTACCAACTAGCGGGATCTCAAGAGACCCAGTACTTC,CASSYQLAGSQETQYF
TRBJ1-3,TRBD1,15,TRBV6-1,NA,TGTGCCAGCGCTCGACAGGGGGCTAGTGGAAACACCATATATTTT,CASARQGASGNTIYF
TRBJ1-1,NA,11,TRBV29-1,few,TGCAGCGTTCGCAGGAACACTGAAGCTTTCTTT,CSVRRNTEAFF
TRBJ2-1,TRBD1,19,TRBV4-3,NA,TGCGCCAGCAGCCAAGACGGCGCGTTCGGGACAGGGTTTATGGATGAGCAGTTCTTC,CASSQDGAFGTGFMDEQFF
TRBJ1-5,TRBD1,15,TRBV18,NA,TGTGCCAGCTCACCCCGGGACAGCGGATATCAGCCCCAGCATTTT,CASSPRDSGYQPQHF
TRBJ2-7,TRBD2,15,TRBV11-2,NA,TGTGCCAGCAGCCGGCAGGCGGGAGGGGGTTACGAGCAGTACTTC,CASSRQAGGGYEQYF
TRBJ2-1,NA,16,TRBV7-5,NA,TGTGTCAGAACCAACCCCGCGATGTACTCCTACAATGAGCAGTTCTTC,CVRTNPAMYSYNEQFF
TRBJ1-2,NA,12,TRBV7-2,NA,TGTGCCAGCAGCGGGACTCTGGGGGGCTACACCTTC,CASSGTLGGYTF
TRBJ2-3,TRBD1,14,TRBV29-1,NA,TGCAGCGCCAGACAGGGGATAAGCACAGATACGCAGTATTTT,CSARQGISTDTQYF
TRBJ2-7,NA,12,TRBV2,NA,TGTGCCAGCAGTGAGGGCTCCTACGAGCAGTACTTC,CASSEGSYEQYF
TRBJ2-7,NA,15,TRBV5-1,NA,TGCGCCAGCAGCTCCAGGACAGTGAAAACTTTCGAGCAGTACTTC,CASSSRTVKTFEQYF
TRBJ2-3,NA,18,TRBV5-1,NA,TGCGCCAGCAGCCCCACGGGAGAGGTGTTAGGGTACACAGATACGCAGTATTTT,CASSPTGEVLGYTDTQYF
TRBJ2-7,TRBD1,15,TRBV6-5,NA,TGTGCCAGCAGTCCCCAACAGGGGCGTCCCTACGAGCAGTACTTC,CASSPQQGRPYEQYF
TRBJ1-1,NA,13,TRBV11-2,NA,TGTGCCAGCGGGCCCCGATCGTTCACTGAAGCTTTCTTT,CASGPRSFTEAFF
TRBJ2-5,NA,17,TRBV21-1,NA,TGTGCCAGCAGCAATCTCACCGATGGGGGATCTGCAGAGACCCAGTACTTC,CASSNLTDGGSAETQYF
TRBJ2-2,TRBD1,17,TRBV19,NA,TGTGCCAGTAGTAGCCCACCGGGACAGGGGGCATCGTCGGAGCTGTTTTTT,CASSSPPGQGASSELFF
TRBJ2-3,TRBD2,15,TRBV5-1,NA,TGCGCCAGCAGCTTGGGGAGCGGGAGGGCCGATACGCAGTATTTT,CASSLGSGRADTQYF
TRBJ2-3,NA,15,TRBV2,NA,TGTGCCAGCAGTGAACAGAGGGTGACGACAGATACGCAGTATTTT,CASSEQRVTTDTQYF
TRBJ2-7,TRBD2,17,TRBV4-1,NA,TGCGCCAGCAGCCTCGGGACTAGCGGGAGCCTGATCTACGAGCAGTACTTC,CASSLGTSGSLIYEQYF
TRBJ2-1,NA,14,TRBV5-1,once,TGCGCCAGCAGAAGGGGGGAGGGATACAATGAGCAGTTCTTC,CASRRGEGYNEQFF
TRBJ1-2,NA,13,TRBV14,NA,TGTGCCAGCAGCCCCAATGCAGGCTATGGCTACACCTTC,CASSPNAGYGYTF
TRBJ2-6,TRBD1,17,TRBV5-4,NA,TGTGCCAGCACCGGACAGGGGTTCGGCTCTGGGGCCAACGTCCTGACTTTC,CASTGQGFGSGANVLTF
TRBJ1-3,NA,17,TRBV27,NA,TGTGCCAGCAGCAAGACCCCCGGGACGGGCTCTGGAAACACCATATATTTT,CASSKTPGTGSGNTIYF
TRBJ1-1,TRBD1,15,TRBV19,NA,TGTGCCAGTAGTATAGATGGGGACAGCAGCCTTGAAGCTTTCTTT,CASSIDGDSSLEAFF
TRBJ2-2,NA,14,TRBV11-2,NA,TGTGCCAGCAGCCCCAGGATGATCACCGGGGAGCTGTTTTTT,CASSPRMITGELFF
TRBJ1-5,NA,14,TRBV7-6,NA,TGTGCCAGCAGCTCAGGACTGCCCAATCAGCCCCAGCATTTT,CASSSGLPNQPQHF
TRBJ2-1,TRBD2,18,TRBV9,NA,TGTGCCAGCAGCGTAGCTCCGGGACTAGCGTTATCCTACAATGAGCAGTTCTTC,CASSVAPGLALSYNEQFF
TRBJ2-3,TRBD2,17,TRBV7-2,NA,TGTGCCAGCAGCTTAGCGTTAGCGGGAGGGCCACAAGATACGCAGTATTTT,CASSLALAGGPQDTQYF
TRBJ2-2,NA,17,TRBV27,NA,TGTGCCAGCAGCCAAGTACTATCAGGTTGGGACACCGGGGAGCTGTTTTTT,CASSQVLSGWDTGELFF
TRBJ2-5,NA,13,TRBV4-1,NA,TGCGCCAGCAGCCAAGTGTCCCAAGAGACCCAGTACTTC,CASSQVSQETQYF
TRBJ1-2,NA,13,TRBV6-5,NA,TGTGGGATCAGGAAGGGCCTGTATGGTAGCTACACCTTC,CGIRKGLYGSYTF
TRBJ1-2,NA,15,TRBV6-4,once,TGTGCCAGCAGTGACTCGGGTCAGGGGTATAGTGGCTACACCTTC,CASSDSGQGYSGYTF
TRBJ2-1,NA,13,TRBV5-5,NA,TGTGCCAGCAGCTTCGGGGGAGGCAATGAGCAGTTCTTC,CASSFGGGNEQFF
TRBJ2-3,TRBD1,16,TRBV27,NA,TGTGCCAGCATCCACAGGGGAATAACGGGCACAGATACGCAGTATTTT,CASIHRGITGTDTQYF
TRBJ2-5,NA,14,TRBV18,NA,TGTGCCAGCTCAAACAGACTAGGTGAAGAGACCCAGTACTTC,CASSNRLGEETQYF
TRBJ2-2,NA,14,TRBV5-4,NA,TGTGCCAGCAGCTCGGGACGGGAGACCGGGGAGCTGTTTTTT,CASSSGRETGELFF
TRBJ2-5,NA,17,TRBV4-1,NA,TGCGCCAGCAGCCAAGTTGGTCAGCGGCGGGGAGGAGAGACCCAGTACTTC,CASSQVGQRRGGETQYF
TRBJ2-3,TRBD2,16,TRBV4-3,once,TGCGCCAGCAGCCAACTGACTAGCCCCCTCGGGGATACGCAGTATTTT,CASSQLTSPLGDTQYF
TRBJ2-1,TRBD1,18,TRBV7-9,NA,TGTGCCAGCAGCCCCTATCGAAACGACAGGGGGCACTACAATGAGCAGTTCTTC,CASSPYRNDRGHYNEQFF
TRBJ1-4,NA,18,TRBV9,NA,TGTGCCAGCAGCGTAAGTGGCCAGGGAGTTGCAACTAATGAAAAACTGTTTTTT,CASSVSGQGVATNEKLFF
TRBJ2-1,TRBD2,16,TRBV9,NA,TGTGCCAGCAGCCCCAAGGGACTAGCCATGTCAAGTGAGCAGTTCTTC,CASSPKGLAMSSEQFF
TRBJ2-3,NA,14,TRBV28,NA,TGTGCCAGCAGTAAAATAGGAGGTTTGAATACGCAGTATTTT,CASSKIGGLNTQYF
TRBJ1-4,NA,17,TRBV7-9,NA,TGTGCCAGCAGCTTTGTAGTGCGTTTTCAACCTAATGAAAAACTGTTTTTT,CASSFVVRFQPNEKLFF
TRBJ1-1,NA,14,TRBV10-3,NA,TGTGCCATCAGGGGGGTGGGGCTGGGGACTGAAGCTTTCTTT,CAIRGVGLGTEAFF
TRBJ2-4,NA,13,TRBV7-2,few,TGTGCCAGCAGCTTAGCGGCGGAAAACATTCAGTACTTC,CASSLAAENIQYF
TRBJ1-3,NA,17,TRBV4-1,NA,TGCGCCAGCAGCCAAGAATCCTGGCAGGCAAGAGGAAACACCATATATTTT,CASSQESWQARGNTIYF
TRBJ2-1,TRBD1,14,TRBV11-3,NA,TGTGCCAGCCAGGGACAGGGAAACTACAATGAGCAGTTCTTC,CASQGQGNYNEQFF
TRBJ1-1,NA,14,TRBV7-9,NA,TGTGCCAGCAGCCCCGGCCGGGGGTCCACTGAAGCTTTCTTT,CASSPGRGSTEAFF
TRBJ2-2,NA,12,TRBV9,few,TGTGCCAGCAGCGTAGCCGGCGGGGAGCTGTTTTTT,CASSVAGGELFF
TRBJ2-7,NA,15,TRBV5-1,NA,TGCGCCAGCAGCTTGGAGCTTAGCGGCATAGGGGAGCAGTACTTC,CASSLELSGIGEQYF
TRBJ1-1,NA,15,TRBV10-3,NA,TGTGCCATCAGTGAATGGGGCGGGTCGAACACTGAAGCTTTCTTT,CAISEWGGSNTEAFF
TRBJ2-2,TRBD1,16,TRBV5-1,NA,TGCGCCAGCAGCTTAAGGGGACAGGCGAACACCGGGGAGCTGTTTTTT,CASSLRGQANTGELFF
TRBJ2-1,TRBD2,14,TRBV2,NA,TGTGCCAGCAGTGGGACTAGCGGGAGCCATGAGCAGTTCTTC,CASSGTSGSHEQFF
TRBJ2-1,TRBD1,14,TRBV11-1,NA,TGTGCCAGCAGCCGGGGACAGGGGGCGAGTGAGCAGTTCTTC,CASSRGQGASEQFF
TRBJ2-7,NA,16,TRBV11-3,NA,TGTGCCAGCAGCTTAGTCCAAGGAGTGCCCTACGTGGAGCAGTACTTC,CASSLVQGVPYVEQYF